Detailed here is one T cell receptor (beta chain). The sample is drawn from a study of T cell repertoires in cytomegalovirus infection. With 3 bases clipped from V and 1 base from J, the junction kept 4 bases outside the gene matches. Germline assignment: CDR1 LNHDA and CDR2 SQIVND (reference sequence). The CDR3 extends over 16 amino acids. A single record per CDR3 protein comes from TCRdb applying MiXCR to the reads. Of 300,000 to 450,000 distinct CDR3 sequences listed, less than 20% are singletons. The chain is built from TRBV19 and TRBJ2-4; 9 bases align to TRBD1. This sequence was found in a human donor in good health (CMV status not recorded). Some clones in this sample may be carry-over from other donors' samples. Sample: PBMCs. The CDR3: CASSIGDREAKNIQYF. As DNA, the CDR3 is TGTGCCAGTAGTATTGGGGACAGGGAGGCCAAAAACATTCAGTACTTC.